This T cell receptor beta chain appears in the sequencing data of a study of identical twins. The V segment lost 0 bases and the J segment 9 bases; nucleotides outside the gene matches: 8. CDR3 length equals 15 residues. Germline values: CDR1 SGHRS, CDR2 YFSETQ. Findings and caveats of the study: Out-of-frame alpha sequences shared by twins showed excess low generation probability. Partial confounding of zero-insertion analyses by invariant MAIT and iNKT cells was possible.

Of note for this clonotype: The antigen is not known.

TCRdb called the 5' RACE reads again in MiXCR, with one record for every CDR3 protein. The table lists 500,000 to 550,000 distinct CDR3 sequences, 20% to 25% of them singletons, with 0.48% in the top ten. Everyone who gave samples was a healthy Caucasian. The same sample was also studied in work on yellow fever vaccine responses in identical twins.

The clonotype originates from a woman younger than 35 in good health. This chain links TRBV5-1 with TRBJ2-2; the match to TRBD1 covers 7 bases. The sample comprised CD4+ T cells sorted from blood. CDR3 nucleotide sequence: TGCGCCAGCAGCTTGGGACAGGGCCTATTGTGGGAGCTGTTTTTT. Encoded protein: CASSLGQGLLWELFF.